The 2 T cell receptor beta chains presented below share a single source sample, sequenced in a study of CD8 T cells in Susac syndrome. A quantity of about 0.45 to 1 ug RNA underwent reverse transcription using random hexamers. TCRdb passed the immunoSEQ multiplex PCR reads through MiXCR, listing each CDR3 protein once. Among about 120,000 distinct CDR3 sequences, 85% to 95% were seen once, and the ten largest hold around 0.27%. The sequencing sample was made of CD8+ T cells from PBMCs. Source of these receptors: a human donor with Susac syndrome.

This clonotype appeared a single time. CDR3: CASSQVGTGRTEAFF. The DNA of the CDR3 is TGCGCCAGCAGCCAAGTAGGGACAGGGAGAACTGAAGCTTTCTTT. The genes are TRBV4-3 and TRBJ1-1, with 9 nucleotides matching TRBD1. V lost 1 base to trimming and J lost 5 bases; unmatched junction nucleotides: 5. CDR3 length: 15 amino acids. CDR1 is LGHNA and CDR2 is YSLEER in the germline V gene.

The genes are TRBV5-6 and TRBJ1-5; 7 bases align to TRBD1. V was clipped by 4 bases and J by 5 bases; unmatched bases: 6. This CDR3 is built from 14 residues. The germline gives CDR1 SGHDT, CDR2 YYEEEE. The CDR3 loop reads CASSRRQGDQPQHF. Written as DNA, the CDR3 is TGTGCCAGCAGCCGTCGACAGGGCGATCAGCCCCAGCATTTT.